One T cell receptor beta chain is described in this entry. Its antigen is not identified. Produced via immunoSEQ multiplex PCR; TCRdb's table is partial and in-frame only. The repertoire holds about 160,000 clones, with around 96% as singletons. The data originate from a study of cytomegalovirus exposure and HLA in healthy donors. Study results and caveats: With high specificity and sensitivity, the classifier reportedly diagnosed cytomegalovirus status.

The donors formed part of the 120-subject validation cohort, distinct from the approximately 670-subject first cohort. The clonotype was recovered from a woman between 18 and 29 years old in good health and CMV-seronegative. Sequenced input: PBMCs.

The CDR3 DNA is TGCGCCAGCAGCCAAGAAGGACAGGGATGGCCAATTAATGAAAAACTGTTTTTT. Amino acid sequence: CASSQEGQGWPINEKLFF. The gene calls are TRBV4-1 and TRBJ1-4; TRBD1 matches 8 bases. V shed 0 bases, J shed 4 bases, and the junction held 10 bases outside the gene matches. Germline loops: CDR1 MGHRA, CDR2 YSYEKL. The CDR3 spans 18 residues.